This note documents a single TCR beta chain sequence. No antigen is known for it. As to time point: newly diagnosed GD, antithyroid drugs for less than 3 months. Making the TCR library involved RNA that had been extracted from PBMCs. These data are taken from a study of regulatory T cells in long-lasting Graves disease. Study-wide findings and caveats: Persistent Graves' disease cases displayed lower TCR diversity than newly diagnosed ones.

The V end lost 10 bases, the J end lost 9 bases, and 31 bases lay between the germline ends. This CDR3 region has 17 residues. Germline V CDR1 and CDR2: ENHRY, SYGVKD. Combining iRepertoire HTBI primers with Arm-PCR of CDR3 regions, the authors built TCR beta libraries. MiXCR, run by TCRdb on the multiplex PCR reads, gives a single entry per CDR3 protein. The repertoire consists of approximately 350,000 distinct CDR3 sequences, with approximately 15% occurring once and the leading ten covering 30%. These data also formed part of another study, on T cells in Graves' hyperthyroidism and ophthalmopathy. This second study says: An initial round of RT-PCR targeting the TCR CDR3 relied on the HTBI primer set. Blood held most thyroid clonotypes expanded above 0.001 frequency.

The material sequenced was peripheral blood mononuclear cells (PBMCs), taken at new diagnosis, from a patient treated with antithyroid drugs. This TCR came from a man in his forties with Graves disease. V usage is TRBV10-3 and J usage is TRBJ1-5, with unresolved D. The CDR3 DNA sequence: TGTGCCACCAAAGGAGGTTCAGTTGGGGATTCTATCCGGCCCCAGCATTTT. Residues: CATKGGSVGDSIRPQHF.